Listed below are T cell receptor beta chains from one sample, sequenced in a study of beta chain features in type 1 diabetes. Sequenced by immunoSEQ multiplex PCR; TCRdb stores in-frame clones only, minus some. Here the sample spans 200,000 to 250,000 clones, 25% to 30% being singletons. The sequencing sample was made of central memory CD4+ T cells from blood. Every receptor here comes from a man aged 30-40 years in good health. The CDR3 runs from the conserved cysteine through the conserved F or W. The D gene is left open where the match is weak. Clone size is shown for a subset of rows, as once, few, many or a class of expanded clone.

v_gene	j_gene	d_gene	abundance	CDR3aa	CDR3nt
TRBV5-4	TRBJ2-5	-	-	CASSLKQGYLETQYF	TGTGCCAGCAGCTTAAAACAGGGCTACTTAGAGACCCAGTACTTC
TRBV16	TRBJ1-2	-	many	CASSQSEGAGYTF	TGTGCCAGCAGCCAATCAGAAGGGGCTGGCTACACCTTC
TRBV18	TRBJ1-1	-	-	CASSPPRGGPRVAFF	TGTGCCAGCTCACCACCGAGGGGGGGGCCCCGGGTAGCTTTCTTT
TRBV2	TRBJ2-3	-	-	CASSRGPERTDTQYF	TGTGCCAGCAGTCGGGGCCCGGAGCGGACAGATACGCAGTATTTT
TRBV10-1	TRBJ1-1	-	few	CASRETLEGFGEAFF	TGCGCCAGCAGAGAAACTCTGGAGGGATTTGGTGAAGCTTTCTTT
TRBV7-2	TRBJ2-3	-	-	CASSLAGTLGPDTQYF	TGTGCCAGCAGCTTAGCGGGGACCCTTGGGCCAGATACGCAGTATTTT
TRBV7-2	TRBJ2-5	TRBD2	few	CASSDRRGGQETQYF	TGTGCCAGCAGCGACCGTCGGGGGGGCCAAGAGACCCAGTACTTC
TRBV29-1	TRBJ1-5	-	many	CSVGDPNQPQHF	TGCAGCGTAGGGGACCCCAATCAGCCCCAGCATTTT
TRBV6-1	TRBJ2-1	-	-	CASSESSSYNEQFF	TGTGCCAGCAGTGAGAGCTCGTCCTACAATGAGCAGTTCTTC
TRBV22-1	TRBJ2-7	-	-	CPGSAPPEGRGGYEQYF	TGTCCTGGGAGCGCCCCACCCGAGGGTCGGGGGGGCTACGAGCAGTACTTC
TRBV7-9	TRBJ2-1	TRBD2	large	CASSVAGTYYNEQFF	TGTGCCAGCAGCGTAGCGGGAACTTACTACAATGAGCAGTTCTTC
TRBV5-4	TRBJ2-7	TRBD2	-	CASSLGAGDEQYF	TGTGCCAGCAGCTTGGGAGCGGGAGACGAGCAGTACTTC
TRBV7-9	TRBJ1-2	-	few	CASSLGENGYTF	TGTGCCAGCAGCTTAGGGGAAAATGGCTACACCTTC
TRBV5-6	TRBJ1-1	-	many	CASLRRGALGTEAFF	TGTGCCAGCCTCCGAAGGGGGGCTCTTGGTACTGAAGCTTTCTTT
TRBV7-2	TRBJ2-7	-	few	CASSLGWAGEQYF	TGTGCCAGCAGCTTAGGGTGGGCGGGTGAGCAGTACTTC
TRBV27	TRBJ2-6	-	few	CARTGANVLTF	TGTGCCAGGACTGGGGCCAACGTCCTGACTTTC
TRBV5-1	TRBJ2-7	TRBD1	-	CASSWGQGAQEQYF	TGCGCCAGCAGCTGGGGACAGGGGGCGCAGGAGCAGTACTTC
TRBV6-5	TRBJ1-5	TRBD1	few	CASSYSTGSGQPQHF	TGTGCCAGCAGTTACTCGACAGGGTCTGGTCAGCCCCAGCATTTT
TRBV11-2	TRBJ2-7	TRBD2	-	CASSLSGTGHEQYF	TGTGCCAGCAGCTTGAGCGGGACGGGCCACGAGCAGTACTTC
TRBV29-1	TRBJ1-1	-	many	CSVEDGSYTEAFF	TGCAGCGTTGAAGATGGGAGTTACACTGAAGCTTTCTTT
TRBV5-1	TRBJ2-3	-	few	CASSLVSARASTDTQYF	TGCGCCAGCAGCTTGGTTAGCGCGAGAGCTAGCACAGATACGCAGTATTTT
TRBV5-1	TRBJ2-3	-	few	CASSFGESTDTQYF	TGCGCCAGCAGCTTCGGGGAGAGCACAGATACGCAGTATTTT
TRBV29-1	TRBJ2-3	TRBD1	-	CSVRTGPPTDTQYF	TGCAGCGTTAGGACAGGTCCACCCACAGATACGCAGTATTTT
TRBV20-1	TRBJ2-1	-	-	CSPQANEQFF	TGCAGCCCTCAAGCGAATGAGCAGTTCTTC
TRBV9	TRBJ2-3	-	-	CASSRRADTQYF	TGTGCCAGCAGCCGTCGCGCGGATACGCAGTATTTT
TRBV6-6	TRBJ2-1	-	-	CASSDGYNEQFF	TGTGCCAGCAGTGACGGCTACAATGAGCAGTTCTTC
TRBV15	TRBJ2-1	TRBD2	many	CATRGGVTPGSNEQFF	TGTGCCACCAGGGGGGGGGTAACGCCAGGCTCGAATGAGCAGTTCTTC
TRBV7-2	TRBJ2-3	TRBD2	once	CASSLRISGGQSDTQYF	TGTGCCAGCAGTCTCAGAATTAGCGGGGGGCAGTCAGATACGCAGTATTTT
TRBV7-2	TRBJ2-7	-	few	CASSFQGSGLRSYEQYF	TGTGCCAGCAGCTTCCAAGGCAGCGGGCTCCGCTCCTACGAGCAGTACTTC